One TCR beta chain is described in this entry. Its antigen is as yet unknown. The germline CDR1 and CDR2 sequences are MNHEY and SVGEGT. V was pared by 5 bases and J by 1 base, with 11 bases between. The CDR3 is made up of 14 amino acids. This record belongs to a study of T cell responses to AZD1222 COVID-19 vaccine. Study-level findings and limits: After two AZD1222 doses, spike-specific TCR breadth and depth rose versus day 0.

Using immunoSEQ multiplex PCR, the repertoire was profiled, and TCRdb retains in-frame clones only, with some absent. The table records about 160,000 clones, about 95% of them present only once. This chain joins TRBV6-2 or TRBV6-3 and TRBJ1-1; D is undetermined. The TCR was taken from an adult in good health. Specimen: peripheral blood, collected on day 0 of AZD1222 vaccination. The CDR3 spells CASSRATGNTEAFF. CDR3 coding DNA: TGTGCCAGCAGTCGTGCGACGGGGAACACTGAAGCTTTCTTT.